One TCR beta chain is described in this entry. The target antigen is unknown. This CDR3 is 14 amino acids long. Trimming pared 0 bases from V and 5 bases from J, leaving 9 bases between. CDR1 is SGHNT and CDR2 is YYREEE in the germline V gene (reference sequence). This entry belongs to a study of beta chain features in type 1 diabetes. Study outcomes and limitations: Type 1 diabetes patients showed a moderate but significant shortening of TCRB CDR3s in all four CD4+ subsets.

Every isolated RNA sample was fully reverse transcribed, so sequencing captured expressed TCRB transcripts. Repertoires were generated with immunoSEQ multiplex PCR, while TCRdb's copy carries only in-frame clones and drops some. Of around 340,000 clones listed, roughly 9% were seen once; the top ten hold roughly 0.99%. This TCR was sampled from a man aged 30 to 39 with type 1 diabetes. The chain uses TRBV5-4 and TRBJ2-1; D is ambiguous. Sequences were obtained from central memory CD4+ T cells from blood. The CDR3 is CASSLGNSDNEQFF. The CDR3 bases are TGTGCCAGCAGCTTGGGGAATAGTGACAATGAGCAGTTCTTC. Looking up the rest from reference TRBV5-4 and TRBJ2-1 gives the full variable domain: ETGVTQSPTHLIKTRGQQVTLRCSSQSGHNTVSWYQQALGQGPQFIFQYYREEENGRGNFPPRFSGLQFPNYSSELNVNALELDDSALYLCASSLGNSDNEQFFGPGTRLTVL.